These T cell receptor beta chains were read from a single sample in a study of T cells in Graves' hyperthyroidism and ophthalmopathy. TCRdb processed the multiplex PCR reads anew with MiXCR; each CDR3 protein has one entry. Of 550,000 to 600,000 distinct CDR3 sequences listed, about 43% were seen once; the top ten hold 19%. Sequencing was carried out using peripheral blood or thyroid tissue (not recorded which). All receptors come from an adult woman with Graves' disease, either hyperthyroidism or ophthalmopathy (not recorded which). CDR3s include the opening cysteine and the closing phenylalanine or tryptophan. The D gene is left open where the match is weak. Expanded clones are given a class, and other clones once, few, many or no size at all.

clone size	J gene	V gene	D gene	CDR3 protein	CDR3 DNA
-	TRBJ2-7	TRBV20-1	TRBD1	CSAAGGGNDEQYF	TGCAGTGCGGCAGGGGGCGGGAATGACGAGCAGTACTTC
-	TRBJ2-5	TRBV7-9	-	CASSLDDFPVWELSETQYF	TGTGCCAGCAGCTTAGATGATTTCCCGGTGTGGGAGCTTTCCGAGACCCAGTACTTC
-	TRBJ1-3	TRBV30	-	CAWSLPTSSGNTIYF	TGTGCCTGGAGTCTCCCAACCAGCTCTGGAAACACCATATATTTT
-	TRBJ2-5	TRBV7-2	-	CASSFPRYF	TGTGCCAGCAGCTTTCCCCGGTACTTC
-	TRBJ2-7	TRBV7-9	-	CASSRTGARSYEQYF	TGTGCCAGCAGCCGAACCGGGGCCAGATCCTACGAGCAGTACTTC
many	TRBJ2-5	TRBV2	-	CASSERRGQETQYF	TGTGCCAGCAGTGAACGCAGGGGACAAGAGACCCAGTACTTC
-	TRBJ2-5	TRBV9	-	CASSALGHRETQYF	TGTGCCAGCAGCGCCCTAGGGCACCGGGAGACCCAGTACTTC
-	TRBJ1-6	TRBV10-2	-	CASRGIGQGNSPLHF	TGCGCCAGCAGGGGGATTGGGCAGGGGAATTCACCCCTCCACTTT
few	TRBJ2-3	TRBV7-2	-	CASSLVGSFGTDTQYF	TGTGCCAGCAGCTTAGTGGGCAGTTTTGGTACAGATACGCAGTATTTT
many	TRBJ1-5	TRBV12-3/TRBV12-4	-	CASSLSSGTNQPQHF	TGTGCCAGCAGTTTAAGTTCCGGGACTAATCAGCCCCAGCATTTT
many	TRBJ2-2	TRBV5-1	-	CASSRTGELFF	TGTGCCAGCAGCAGGACCGGGGAGCTGTTTTTT
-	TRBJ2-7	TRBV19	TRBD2	CASKSGRTSYEQYF	TGTGCCAGTAAGAGCGGGAGAACCTCCTACGAGCAGTACTTC